The rows below give T cell receptor beta chains drawn from one sample of a study of radiation and T cells in renal cell carcinoma. Sequencing was performed with immunoSEQ multiplex PCR; in TCRdb, only in-frame clones are kept and a portion is missing. Counted here are 160,000 or so clones, 87% occurring once; the ten biggest clones make up 10% to 15%. Sequences were derived from blood, sampled from a patient whose treatment included radiotherapy and nephrectomy. These receptors came from a woman aged 50 to 65 with renal cell carcinoma. The CDR3 runs from the conserved cysteine through the conserved F or W. The order of the fields is V gene, J gene, clone size, D gene, CDR3 DNA, CDR3 protein. D genes are given only for firm matches. Clone size is given for some rows only: seen once, a few or many times, or a class if the clone is expanded.

>TRBV7-2|TRBJ2-1|.|.
TGTGCCAGCAGCGACATGCCCACCGGGACAAGCACCAGGAATGAGCAGTTCTTC
CASSDMPTGTSTRNEQFF
>TRBV6-1|TRBJ2-2|.|TRBD1
TGTGCCAGCAGTTTGACAGGGGGCGCAGGCGGGGAGCTGTTTTTT
CASSLTGGAGGELFF
>TRBV6-5|TRBJ1-1|.|.
TGTGCCAGCAGTTACGGGCGGGGGCTGGAGGACACTGAAGCTTTCTTT
CASSYGRGLEDTEAFF
>TRBV5-4|TRBJ1-2|.|.
TGTGCCAGCAGCCCCGTGGGGAACTCTGGCTACACCTTC
CASSPVGNSGYTF
>TRBV7-3|TRBJ2-3|.|.
TGTGCCAGCAGCCCCGAGGCGGGCTGGGGAACAGATACGCAGTATTTT
CASSPEAGWGTDTQYF
>TRBV25-1|TRBJ2-7|.|.
TGTGCCAGCAGTGATTTAAGGGGACTTAACTACGAGCAGTACTTC
CASSDLRGLNYEQYF
>TRBV13|TRBJ2-5|.|TRBD2
TGTGCCAGCAGCTTAGGCGGGACTAGCGGGAAAGAGACCCAGTACTTC
CASSLGGTSGKETQYF
>TRBV7-6|TRBJ2-2|.|.
TGTGCCAGCAGCTCCGGGATCCTCACCGGGGAGCTGTTTTTT
CASSSGILTGELFF
>TRBV30|TRBJ1-2|.|.
TGTGCCTGGAAGTATACAAGTCGCGGTGGCTACACCTTC
CAWKYTSRGGYTF
>TRBV4-1|TRBJ1-6|.|TRBD1
TGCGCCAGCAGCCAAGAACAGGGGGATTATAATTCACCCCTCCACTTT
CASSQEQGDYNSPLHF
>TRBV5-1|TRBJ2-3|.|.
TGCGCCAGCAGCCCCTCGGGGGGCACAGATACGCAGTATTTT
CASSPSGGTDTQYF
>TRBV5-6|TRBJ1-1|.|.
TGTGCCAGCAGCGGCGGACAGTTAAACACTGAAGCTTTCTTT
CASSGGQLNTEAFF
>TRBV2|TRBJ2-3|.|.
TGTGCCAGCAGTGAACCAGGGGGGCGGGCAGATACGCAGTATTTT
CASSEPGGRADTQYF
>TRBV5-6|TRBJ1-6|.|TRBD1
TGTGCCAGCAGCTCGATGAGACAGGGGGCTATCTCACCCCTCCACTTT
CASSSMRQGAISPLHF
>TRBV18|TRBJ1-1|.|TRBD1
TGTGCCAGCTCACCCTCCCAAGGGGGCGTCACTGAAGCTTTCTTT
CASSPSQGGVTEAFF
>TRBV5-5|TRBJ2-7|.|.
TGTGCCAGCAGCTTGGAAGGCTACGAGCAGTACTTC
CASSLEGYEQYF
>TRBV9|TRBJ2-3|few|TRBD2
TGTGCCAGCAGCGCGGGGGGGAGCGACGGCACAGATACGCAGTATTTT
CASSAGGSDGTDTQYF
>TRBV5-1|TRBJ2-1|.|.
TGCGCCAGCAGCCCGGGCTTATTAAACTACAATGAGCAGTTCTTC
CASSPGLLNYNEQFF
>TRBV21-1|TRBJ1-2|few|.
TGTGCCAGCAGCCTGCGGACAGGCTATGGCTACACCTTC
CASSLRTGYGYTF
>TRBV4-1|TRBJ1-5|.|.
TGCGCCAGCAGCCAAGGTGGGGGTCGCAATCAGCCCCAGCATTTT
CASSQGGGRNQPQHF
>TRBV6-6|TRBJ2-2|.|TRBD1
TGTGCCAGCAGTCCCGGGACAGGGGTGACCGGGGAGCTGTTTTTT
CASSPGTGVTGELFF
>TRBV5-8|TRBJ1-2|.|.
TGTGCCAGCAGCTTGCCGGCCTTAGCTAACTATGGCTACACCTTC
CASSLPALANYGYTF
>TRBV6-5|TRBJ1-5|.|.
TGTGCCAGCAGTAGAATGGACGGTAATCAGCCCCAGCATTTT
CASSRMDGNQPQHF
>TRBV5-8|TRBJ1-6|.|.
TGTGCCAGCAGCTTGGAGAGACCCTATAATTCACCCCTCCACTTT
CASSLERPYNSPLHF
>TRBV5-1|TRBJ2-1|.|TRBD1
TGCGCCAGCAGCTTGGTGACAGGGTCCTACAATGAGCAGTTCTTC
CASSLVTGSYNEQFF
>TRBV29-1|TRBJ2-7|.|.
TGCAGCGTTGGTCACAGCCTCTACGAGCAGTACTTC
CSVGHSLYEQYF
>TRBV5-5|TRBJ2-3|.|TRBD1
TGTGCCAGCAGTCCCGGGGACAGGGGGCTAGTAGATACGCAGTATTTT
CASSPGDRGLVDTQYF
>TRBV5-6|TRBJ2-7|.|.
TGTGCCAGCAGCTTCCCCCAGGGCAACGAGCAGTACTTC
CASSFPQGNEQYF
>TRBV16|TRBJ1-5|.|.
TGTGCCAGCAGCCAAACCAGCAATCAGCCCCAGCATTTT
CASSQTSNQPQHF